This TCR beta chain is drawn from a study of blood T cell repertoires in COVID-19. For the study at large: COVID-19 samples collected from the United States, Italy and Spain covered acute and convalescent phases. T cells, B-cell-depleted T cells, or PBMCs supplied cDNA or gDNA.

With 6 bases removed from V and 2 bases from J, the gap between germline ends came to 14 bases. There are 15 residues in the CDR3. Germline loops: CDR1 LGHNT, CDR2 FRNRAP. Original handling: Amplification of reference gene primers was used by the study to estimate nucleated cell counts. Produced via immunoSEQ multiplex PCR; TCRdb's table is partial and in-frame only. Clone size and the V and J calls come from that table; the DNA yielded D and trimming. Of about 160,000 clones in the sample, over 90% were seen once. The clonotype was recovered from a woman between 55 and 75 years old with COVID-19, enrolled during active disease. Sequenced sample: peripheral blood. The gene calls are TRBV12-5 and TRBJ2-1, with no clear D. CDR3 sequence reads: CASGRGQVPYNEQFF. The CDR3 DNA sequence: TGTGCTAGTGGCCGTGGTCAGGTGCCCTACAATGAGCAGTTCTTC.